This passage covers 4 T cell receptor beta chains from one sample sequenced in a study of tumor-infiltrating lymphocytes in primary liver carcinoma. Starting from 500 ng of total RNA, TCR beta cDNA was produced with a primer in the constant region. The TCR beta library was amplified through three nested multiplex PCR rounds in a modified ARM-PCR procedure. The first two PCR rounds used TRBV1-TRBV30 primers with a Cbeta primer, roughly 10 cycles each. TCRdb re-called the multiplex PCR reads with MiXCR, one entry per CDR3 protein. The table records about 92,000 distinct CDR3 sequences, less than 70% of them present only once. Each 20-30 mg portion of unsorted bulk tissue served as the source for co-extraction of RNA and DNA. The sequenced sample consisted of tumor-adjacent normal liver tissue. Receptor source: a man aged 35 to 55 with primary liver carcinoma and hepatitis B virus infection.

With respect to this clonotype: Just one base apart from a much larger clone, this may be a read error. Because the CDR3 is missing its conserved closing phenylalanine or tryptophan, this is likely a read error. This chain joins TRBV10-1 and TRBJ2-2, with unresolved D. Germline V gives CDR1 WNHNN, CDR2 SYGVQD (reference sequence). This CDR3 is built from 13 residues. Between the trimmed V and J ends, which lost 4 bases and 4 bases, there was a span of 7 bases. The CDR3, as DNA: TGCGCCAGCAGTGCTTCAATCACCGGGGAGCTGTTTTTA. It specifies CASSASITGELFL.

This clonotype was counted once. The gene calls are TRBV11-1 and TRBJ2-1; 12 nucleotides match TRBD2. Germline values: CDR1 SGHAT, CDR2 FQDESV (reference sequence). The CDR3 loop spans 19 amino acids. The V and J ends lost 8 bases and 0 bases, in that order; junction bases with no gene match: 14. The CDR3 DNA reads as TGTGCCAGCGGCTCTGGACTCGGACTAGCGGGAACCTCCTACAATGAGCAGTTCTTC. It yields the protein CASGSGLGLAGTSYNEQFF.

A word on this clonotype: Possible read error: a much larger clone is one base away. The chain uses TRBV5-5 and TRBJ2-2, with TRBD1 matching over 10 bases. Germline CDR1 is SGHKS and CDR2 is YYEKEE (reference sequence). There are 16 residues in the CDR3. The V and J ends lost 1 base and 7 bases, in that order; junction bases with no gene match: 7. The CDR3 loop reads CASSLRQGAGSGELFF. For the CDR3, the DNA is TGTGCCAGCAGCTTGAGACAGGGGGCCGGGAGCGGGGAGCTGTTTTTT. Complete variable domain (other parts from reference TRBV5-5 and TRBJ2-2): DAGVTQSPTHLIKTRGQQVTLRCSPISGHKSVSWYQQVLGQGPQFIFQYYEKEERGRGNFPDRFSARQFPNYSSELNVNALLLGDSALYLCASSLRQGAGSGELFFGEGSRLTVL.

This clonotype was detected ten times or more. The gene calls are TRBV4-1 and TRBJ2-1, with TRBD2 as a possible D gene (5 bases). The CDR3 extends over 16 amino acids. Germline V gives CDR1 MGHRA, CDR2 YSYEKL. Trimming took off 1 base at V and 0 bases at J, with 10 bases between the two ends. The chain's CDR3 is CASSQGPGDSYNEQFF. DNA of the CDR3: TGCGCCAGCAGCCAAGGCCCCGGGGACTCCTACAATGAGCAGTTCTTC.